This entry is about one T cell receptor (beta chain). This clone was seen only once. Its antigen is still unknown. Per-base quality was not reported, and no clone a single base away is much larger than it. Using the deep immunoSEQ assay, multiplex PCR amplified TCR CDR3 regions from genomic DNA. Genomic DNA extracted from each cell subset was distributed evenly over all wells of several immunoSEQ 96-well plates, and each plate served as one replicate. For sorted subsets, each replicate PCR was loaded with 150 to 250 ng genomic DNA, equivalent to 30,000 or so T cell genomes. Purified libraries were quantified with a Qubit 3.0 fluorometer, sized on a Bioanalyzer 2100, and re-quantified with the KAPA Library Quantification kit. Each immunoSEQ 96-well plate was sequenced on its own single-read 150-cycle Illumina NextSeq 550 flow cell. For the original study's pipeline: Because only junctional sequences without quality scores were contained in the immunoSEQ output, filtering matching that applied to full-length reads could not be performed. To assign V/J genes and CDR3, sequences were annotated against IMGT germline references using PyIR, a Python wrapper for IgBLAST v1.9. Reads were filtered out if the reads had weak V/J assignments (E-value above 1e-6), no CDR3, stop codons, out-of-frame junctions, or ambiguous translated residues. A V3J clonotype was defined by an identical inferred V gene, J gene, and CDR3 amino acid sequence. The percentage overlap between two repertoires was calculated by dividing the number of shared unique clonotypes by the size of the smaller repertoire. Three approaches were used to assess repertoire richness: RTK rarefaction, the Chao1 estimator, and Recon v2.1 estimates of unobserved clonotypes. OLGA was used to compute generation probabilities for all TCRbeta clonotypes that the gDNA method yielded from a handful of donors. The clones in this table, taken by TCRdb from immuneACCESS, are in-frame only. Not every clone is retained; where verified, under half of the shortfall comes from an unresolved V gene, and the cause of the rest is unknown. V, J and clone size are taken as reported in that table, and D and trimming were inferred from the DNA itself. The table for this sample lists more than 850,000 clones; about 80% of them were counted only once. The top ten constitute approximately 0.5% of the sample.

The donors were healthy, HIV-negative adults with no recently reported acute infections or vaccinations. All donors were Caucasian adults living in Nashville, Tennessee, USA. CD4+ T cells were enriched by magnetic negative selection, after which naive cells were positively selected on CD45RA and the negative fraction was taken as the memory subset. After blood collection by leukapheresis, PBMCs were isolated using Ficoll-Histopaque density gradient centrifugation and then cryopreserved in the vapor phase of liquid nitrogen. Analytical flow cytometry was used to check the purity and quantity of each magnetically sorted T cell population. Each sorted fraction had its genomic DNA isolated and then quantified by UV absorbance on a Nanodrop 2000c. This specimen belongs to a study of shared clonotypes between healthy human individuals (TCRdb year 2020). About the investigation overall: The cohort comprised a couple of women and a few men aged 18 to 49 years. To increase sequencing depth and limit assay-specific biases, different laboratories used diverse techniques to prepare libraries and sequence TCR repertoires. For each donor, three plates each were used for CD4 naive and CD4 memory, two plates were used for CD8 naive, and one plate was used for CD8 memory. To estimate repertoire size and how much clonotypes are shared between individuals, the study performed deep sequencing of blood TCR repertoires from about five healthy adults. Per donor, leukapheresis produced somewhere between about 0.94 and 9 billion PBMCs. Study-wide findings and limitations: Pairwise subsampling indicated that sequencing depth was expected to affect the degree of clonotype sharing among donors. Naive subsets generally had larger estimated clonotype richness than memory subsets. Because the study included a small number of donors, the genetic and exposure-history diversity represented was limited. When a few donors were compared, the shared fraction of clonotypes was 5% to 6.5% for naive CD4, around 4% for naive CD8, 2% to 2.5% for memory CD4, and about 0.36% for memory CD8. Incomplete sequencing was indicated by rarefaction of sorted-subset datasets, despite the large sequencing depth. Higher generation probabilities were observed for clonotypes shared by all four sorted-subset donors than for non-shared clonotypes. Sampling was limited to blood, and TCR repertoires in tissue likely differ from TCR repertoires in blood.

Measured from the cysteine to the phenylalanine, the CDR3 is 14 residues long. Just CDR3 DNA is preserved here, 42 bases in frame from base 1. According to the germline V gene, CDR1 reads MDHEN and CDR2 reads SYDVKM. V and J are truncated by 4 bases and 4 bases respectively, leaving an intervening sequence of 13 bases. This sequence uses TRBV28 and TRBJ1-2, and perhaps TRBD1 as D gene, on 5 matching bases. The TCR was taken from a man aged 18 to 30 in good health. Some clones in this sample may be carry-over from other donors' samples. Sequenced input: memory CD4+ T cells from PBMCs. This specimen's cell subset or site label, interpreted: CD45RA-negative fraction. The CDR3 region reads CASSSSWRGYGYTF. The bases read TGTGCCAGCAGTTCCTCTTGGAGGGGCTATGGCTACACCTTC.